This TCR beta chain was recovered during a study of cytomegalovirus exposure and HLA in healthy donors. The study, taken as a whole, reports: One later analysis reportedly identified an Asian-associated ancestry cluster that showed fewer N-insertions than the approximately 700-donor mean. Later, TCR association rates were found to vary by HLA locus, highest for DRB1 and lowest for HLA-C. Specificity for CMV antigens was confirmed in vitro for three of the CMV-associated chains.

Primers: 60 Vbeta forward and 13 Jbeta reverse. The method was immunoSEQ multiplex PCR; TCRdb's version includes in-frame clones alone and lacks a portion of them. The repertoire includes under 150,000 clones, roughly 80% of them detected once, and about 2.6% sits in the top ten. There are a few counts of this clone. Its antigen remains unidentified. Germline loops: CDR1 MGHRA, CDR2 YSYEKL. V lost 0 bases and J 4 bases, leaving 16 bases between the germline ends. This CDR3 is 17 amino acids long. The rearrangement joins TRBV4-1 to TRBJ1-3; perhaps TRBD1 as D (6 bases). Source material: PBMCs. This clonotype originated in a boy under 10 years old in good health and CMV-seronegative. The CDR3, as DNA: TGCGCCAGCAGCCAAGACTTTACGGGGGGCACAGGAAACACCATATATTTT. It translates to CASSQDFTGGTGNTIYF.